This TCR beta chain was captured in a study of blood T cell repertoires in COVID-19. The CDR3 sequence is 14 residues long. Germline CDR1 is KGHSH and CDR2 is LQKENI. Trimming removed 3 bases from V and 5 bases from J; junction bases left unmatched: 4. Authors' methods: Reference gene primer amplification gave estimated nucleated cell counts. The repertoire was sequenced with immunoSEQ multiplex PCR; TCRdb's copy has only in-frame clones and lacks some. V, J and clone size were drawn from that table, and D and trimming were deduced from the DNA. The profile shows 150,000 to 200,000 clones, over 80% of them singletons.

The rearrangement links TRBV18 to TRBJ1-5; 7 bases agree with TRBD1. This clonotype originated in a man between 65 and 79 years old who had recovered from COVID-19. Source material: peripheral blood. CDR3 sequence: CASSPGDRDQPQHF. For the CDR3, the DNA is TGTGCCAGCTCACCGGGTGACAGGGATCAGCCCCAGCATTTT.